This T cell receptor beta chain was observed in a study of identical twins. TCRdb fed the 5' RACE reads into MiXCR, producing one record per CDR3 protein. The repertoire holds about 470,000 distinct CDR3 sequences, with about 24% as singletons. In germline, CDR1 is LNHDA, CDR2 SQIVND (reference sequence). Between the trimmed V and J ends, which lost 8 bases and 4 bases, there was a span of 20 bases. This CDR3 is 16 amino acids long. The data were also submitted as part of a second study, on T cells expressing NK-cell markers. That paper states: These clonotypes also led the CD3+CD56-NKG2C+ fraction in a handful of donors.

The V gene is TRBV19, the J gene TRBJ2-2; D is perhaps TRBD1 or TRBD2 (5 bases each). Sequenced material: CD4+ T cells sorted from blood. This clonotype originated in a woman younger than 30 in good health. Written as DNA, the CDR3 is TGTGCCAGTCTGAAAAACCCCGGGACCCCCACCGGGGAGCTGTTTTTT. Translating it yields CASLKNPGTPTGELFF.